This T cell receptor beta chain appears in the sequencing data of a study of blood T cell repertoires in COVID-19. The overall study: Acute and convalescent COVID-19 specimens originated in the United States, Italy and Spain.

Germline trimming cut 1 base from V and 7 bases from J; bases unmatched to any gene: 2. Per germline, CDR1 MNHEY and CDR2 SVGEGT. The CDR3 has 15 amino acids. As originally analysed: Amplification from reference gene primers served as the basis for estimated nucleated cell counts. The repertoire was sequenced with immunoSEQ multiplex PCR; TCRdb's copy has only in-frame clones and lacks some. D and trimming were read from the DNA, whereas the V and J calls and clone size are those reported in that table. The sample holds roughly 240,000 clones, 75% to 85% seen once. This clonotype originated in a woman between 70 and 85 years old with acute or convalescent COVID-19. The rearrangement links TRBV6-2 or TRBV6-3 to TRBJ1-6, with 9 nucleotides matching TRBD1. The specimen sequenced was peripheral blood. The CDR3 DNA reads TGTGCCAGCAGTTACTGGGACAGGGTGAATTCACCCCTCCACTTT. Protein: CASSYWDRVNSPLHF.